This T cell receptor (beta chain) derives from a study of regulatory T cells in long-lasting Graves disease. This CDR3 spans 16 amino acids. Trimming took 6 bases from V and 0 from J, leaving 15 bases between them. Specified time point: newly diagnosed GD, antithyroid drugs for less than 3 months. Construction of the TCR library relied on RNA isolated from PBMCs. This clonotype was seen many times. Sequencing libraries for TCR beta were prepared with iRepertoire HTBI primers and Arm-PCR of CDR3 regions. Using its own MiXCR run on the multiplex PCR reads, TCRdb lists one record per CDR3 protein. Among roughly 380,000 distinct CDR3 sequences listed, 15% to 18% were seen once.

The V and J genes are TRBV12-3 or TRBV12-4 and TRBJ1-3, with D unresolved. The source of this sequence is a female donor with Graves disease. Sample: peripheral blood mononuclear cells (PBMCs), taken at new diagnosis, from a patient treated with antithyroid drugs. The chain's CDR3 is CASSPSRVISGNTIYF. The CDR3 nucleotides read TGTGCCAGCAGCCCGTCCCGGGTCATCTCTGGAAACACCATATATTTT.